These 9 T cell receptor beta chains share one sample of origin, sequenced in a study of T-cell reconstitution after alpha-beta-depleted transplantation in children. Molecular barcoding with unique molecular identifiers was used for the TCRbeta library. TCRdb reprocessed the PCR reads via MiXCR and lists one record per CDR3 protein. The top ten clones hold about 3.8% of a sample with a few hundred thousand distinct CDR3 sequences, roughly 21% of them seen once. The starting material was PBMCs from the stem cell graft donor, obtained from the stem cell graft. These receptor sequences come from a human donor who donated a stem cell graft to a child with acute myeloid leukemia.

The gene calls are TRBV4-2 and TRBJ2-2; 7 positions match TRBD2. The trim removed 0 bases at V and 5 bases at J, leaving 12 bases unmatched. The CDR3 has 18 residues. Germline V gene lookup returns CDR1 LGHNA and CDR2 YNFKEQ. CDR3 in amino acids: CASSQDRGGLVETGELFF. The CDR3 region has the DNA TGTGCCAGCAGCCAAGATCGCGGTGGACTAGTCGAGACCGGGGAGCTGTTTTTT.

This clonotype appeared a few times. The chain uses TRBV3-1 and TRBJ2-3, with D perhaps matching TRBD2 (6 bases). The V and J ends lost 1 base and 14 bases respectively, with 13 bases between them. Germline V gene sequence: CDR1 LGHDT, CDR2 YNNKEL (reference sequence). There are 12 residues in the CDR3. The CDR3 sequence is CASSQGEASRYF. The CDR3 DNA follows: TGTGCCAGCAGCCAAGGGGAGGCTAGCAGGTATTTT.

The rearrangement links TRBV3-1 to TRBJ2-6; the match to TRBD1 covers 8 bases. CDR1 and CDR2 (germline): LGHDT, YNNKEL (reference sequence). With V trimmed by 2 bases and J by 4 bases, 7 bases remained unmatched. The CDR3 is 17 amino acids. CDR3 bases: TGTGCCAGCAGCCAACCTCAGGGGGCAGGGGGGGCCAACGTCCTGACTTTC. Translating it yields CASSQPQGAGGANVLTF.

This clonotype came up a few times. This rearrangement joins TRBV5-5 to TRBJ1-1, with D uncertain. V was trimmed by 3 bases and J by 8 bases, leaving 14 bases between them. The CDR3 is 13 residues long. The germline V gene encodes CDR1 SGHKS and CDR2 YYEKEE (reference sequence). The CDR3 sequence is CASSSSANGEAFF. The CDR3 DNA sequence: TGTGCCAGCAGCTCATCGGCGAACGGAGAAGCTTTCTTT. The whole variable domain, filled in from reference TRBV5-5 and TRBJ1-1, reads DAGVTQSPTHLIKTRGQQVTLRCSPISGHKSVSWYQQVLGQGPQFIFQYYEKEERGRGNFPDRFSARQFPNYSSELNVNALLLGDSALYLCASSSSANGEAFFGQGTRLTVV.

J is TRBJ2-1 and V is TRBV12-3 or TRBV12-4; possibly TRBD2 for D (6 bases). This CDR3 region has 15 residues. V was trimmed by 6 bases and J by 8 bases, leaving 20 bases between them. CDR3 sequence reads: CASSPPGLGFDEQFF. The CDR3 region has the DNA TGTGCCAGCAGCCCCCCGGGACTGGGGTTCGATGAGCAGTTCTTC.

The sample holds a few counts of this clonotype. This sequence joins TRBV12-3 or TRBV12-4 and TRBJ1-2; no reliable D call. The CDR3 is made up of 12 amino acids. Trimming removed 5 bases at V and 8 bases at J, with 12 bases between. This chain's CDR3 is CASSPLTGGYTF. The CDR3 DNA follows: TGTGCCAGCAGTCCCCTAACGGGCGGCTACACCTTC.

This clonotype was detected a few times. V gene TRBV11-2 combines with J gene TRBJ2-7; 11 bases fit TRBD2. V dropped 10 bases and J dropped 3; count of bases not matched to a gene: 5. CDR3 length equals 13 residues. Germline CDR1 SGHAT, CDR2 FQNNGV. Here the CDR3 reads CATSTSGGYEQYF. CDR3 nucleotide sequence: TGTGCCACTAGCACTAGCGGGGGCTACGAGCAGTACTTC.

The CDR3 here is CSAHRQGGEQFF. The CDR3 DNA is TGCAGTGCTCACCGCCAGGGTGGTGAGCAGTTCTTC. The chain carries TRBV20-1 and TRBJ2-1, with D tentatively TRBD1 (5 bases). This CDR3 region has 12 residues. Trimming pared 5 bases from V and 9 bases from J, leaving 14 bases between. The germline V gene encodes CDR1 DFQATT and CDR2 SNEGSKA (reference sequence).

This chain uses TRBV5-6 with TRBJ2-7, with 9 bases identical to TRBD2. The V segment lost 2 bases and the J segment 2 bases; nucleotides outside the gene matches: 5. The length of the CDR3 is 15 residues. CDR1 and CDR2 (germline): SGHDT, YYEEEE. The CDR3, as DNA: TGTGCCAGCAGCTTCGGACTAGCGAAAACCTACGAGCAGTACTTC. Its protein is CASSFGLAKTYEQYF.